This is a list of T cell receptor beta chains from one sample in a study of T cell changes during pregnancy in multiple sclerosis. TCRdb's table, derived via immunoSEQ multiplex PCR, lists solely in-frame clones and lacks some. The table shows around 40,000 clones, with approximately 91% occurring only once. This specimen was CD4+ T cells from peripheral blood mononuclear cells, taken before pregnancy. The source is a female donor with multiple sclerosis, enrolled in a pregnancy study. CDR3s include the opening cysteine and the closing phenylalanine or tryptophan. The D gene is left open where the match is weak. Expanded clones get a size class; other rows say once, few or many, or leave the size out.

-,-,18,TRBV7-9,TRBJ2-4,CASSYIWSRDLAKNIQYF,TGTGCCAGCAGCTACATTTGGAGTCGGGACTTAGCCAAAAACATTCAGTACTTC
-,TRBD1,14,TRBV5-4,TRBJ2-7,CASSERTGSYEQYF,TGTGCCAGCAGCGAACGGACAGGTTCCTACGAGCAGTACTTC
-,-,14,TRBV7-3,TRBJ2-7,CASSFHASSYEQYF,TGTGCCAGCAGCTTCCATGCTAGCTCCTACGAGCAGTACTTC
-,TRBD1,12,TRBV25-1,TRBJ1-2,CASSRTGYGYTF,TGTGCCAGCAGCAGGACAGGGTATGGCTACACCTTC
-,TRBD1,15,TRBV5-5,TRBJ2-1,CASSAPGGLNNEQFF,TGTGCCAGCAGCGCGCCAGGGGGCCTTAACAATGAGCAGTTCTTC
-,-,13,TRBV7-9,TRBJ2-7,CASSDFRSNEQYF,TGTGCCAGCAGTGACTTCCGGAGCAACGAGCAGTACTTC
-,-,13,TRBV7-2,TRBJ1-1,CASSTDGGPEAFF,TGTGCCAGCAGCACCGACGGGGGGCCTGAAGCTTTCTTT
once,-,14,TRBV7-2,TRBJ1-2,CASSTRTEGYGYTF,TGTGCCAGCAGCACCCGGACAGAGGGCTATGGCTACACCTTC
-,-,15,TRBV18,TRBJ2-7,CASSPSVTGFHEQYF,TGTGCCAGCTCACCTTCGGTCACAGGGTTCCACGAGCAGTACTTC
-,TRBD1,14,TRBV5-4,TRBJ1-2,CASSFRRGQAGYTF,TGTGCCAGCAGCTTCCGACGAGGACAGGCCGGCTACACCTTC
-,TRBD1,17,TRBV4-1,TRBJ1-2,CASSQADGQGRIYGYTF,TGCGCCAGCAGCCAAGCCGACGGACAGGGGAGAATCTATGGCTACACCTTC
-,-,16,TRBV5-1,TRBJ2-1,CASSALPTNSYNEQFF,TGCGCCAGCAGCGCATTACCTACTAACTCCTACAATGAGCAGTTCTTC
-,-,13,TRBV4-1,TRBJ1-6,CASSHLERSPLHF,TGCGCCAGCAGCCACCTAGAACGTTCACCCCTCCACTTT
-,TRBD2,15,TRBV6-5,TRBJ2-7,CASRLTSGTFASQYF,TGTGCCAGCAGACTTACTAGCGGTACCTTCGCGTCTCAGTACTTC
-,-,15,TRBV9,TRBJ1-2,CASSVVGGAPGGYTF,TGTGCCAGCAGCGTAGTAGGAGGGGCGCCAGGCGGCTACACCTTC
once,-,13,TRBV30,TRBJ1-1,CAWNTAEGTEAFF,TGTGCCTGGAATACGGCTGAGGGCACTGAAGCTTTCTTT